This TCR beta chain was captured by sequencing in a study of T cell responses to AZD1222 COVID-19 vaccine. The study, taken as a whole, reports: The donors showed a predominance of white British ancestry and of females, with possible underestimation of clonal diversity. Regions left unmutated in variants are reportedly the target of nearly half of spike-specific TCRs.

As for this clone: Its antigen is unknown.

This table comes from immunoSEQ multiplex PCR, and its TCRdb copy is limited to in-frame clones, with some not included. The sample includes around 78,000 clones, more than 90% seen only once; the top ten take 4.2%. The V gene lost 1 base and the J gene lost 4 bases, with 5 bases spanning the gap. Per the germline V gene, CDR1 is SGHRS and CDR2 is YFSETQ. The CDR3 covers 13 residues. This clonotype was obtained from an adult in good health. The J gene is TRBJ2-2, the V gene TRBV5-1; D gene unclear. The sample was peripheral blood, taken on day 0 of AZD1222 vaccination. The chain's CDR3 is CASSLLGTGELFF. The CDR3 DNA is TGCGCCAGCAGCTTGTTGGGCACCGGGGAGCTGTTTTTT. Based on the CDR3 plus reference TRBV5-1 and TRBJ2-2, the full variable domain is KAGVTQTPRYLIKTRGQQVTLSCSPISGHRSVSWYQQTPGQGLQFLFEYFSETQRNKGNFPGRFSGRQFSNSRSEMNVSTLELGDSALYLCASSLLGTGELFFGEGSRLTVL.